This T cell receptor beta chain emerged from a study of T cells after yellow fever vaccination. Study-wide results and limits: The study noted that FACS-sorted repertoires could contain abundant clonotypes contaminating from the bulk population.

To note about this clonotype: Its antigen remains unidentified.

The CDR3 length is 15 residues. Unmatched junction bases numbered 9, after V lost 6 bases and J lost 5 bases. Germline V CDR1 and CDR2: SQVTM, ANQGSEA. Template switching by 5'RACE produced TCR cDNA, adding a universal primer site and UMIs. MiXCR, run by TCRdb on the 5' RACE reads, gives a single entry per CDR3 protein. This sample has about 630,000 distinct CDR3 sequences, with 9% to 15% found just once. Sequenced here: PBMCs, sampled on the day of the yellow fever booster vaccination. The clonotype comes from a man in his thirties or forties who received the YFV17D yellow fever vaccine. The chain is built from TRBV29-1 and TRBJ2-5; 13 bases agree with TRBD2. The CDR3 DNA is TGCAGCGTCTACACTAGCGGGAGGGCCTTGGAGACCCAGTACTTC. This translates into CSVYTSGRALETQYF.